These 27 T cell receptor beta chains were sequenced from one sample in a study of identical twins. TCRdb processed the 5' RACE reads anew with MiXCR; each CDR3 protein has one entry. This table holds fewer than 650,000 distinct CDR3 sequences, around 7.4% found once. These data are also associated with another study on yellow fever vaccine responses in identical twins.

The sequenced sample was PBMCs. The receptors originated from a woman between 18 and 29 years old in good health.

Ten or more counts support this clonotype. J is TRBJ1-6 and V is TRBV6-6; D remains unclear. Germline lookup yields CDR1 MNHNY and CDR2 SVGAGI (reference sequence). The CDR3 contains 13 residues. The V end was cut by 2 bases, the J end by 7 bases, with 6 bases between. DNA of the CDR3: TGTGCCAGCAGTTACGGGGAGAATTCACCCCTCCACTTT. Amino acid sequence: CASSYGENSPLHF.

This clonotype was counted a few times. This chain uses TRBV14 with TRBJ2-1, with 8 bases lining up with TRBD2. The CDR3 covers 17 residues. J lost 6 bases, V lost 0 bases, and 10 bases had no gene match. Germline CDR1 and CDR2: SGHDN and FVKESK. CDR3 sequence: CASSQDPPRGRINEQFF. The CDR3 coding sequence is TGTGCCAGCAGCCAAGACCCTCCTCGCGGGAGGATCAATGAGCAGTTCTTC.

This clonotype was seen a single time. The gene calls are TRBV12-3 or TRBV12-4 and TRBJ2-7; D is possibly TRBD2 (6 bases). This CDR3 comprises 17 residues. V lost 3 bases and J 6 bases, leaving 24 bases between the germline ends. In DNA, the CDR3 is TGTGCCAGCAGTTTCCCCGGGGCGGCGGGAATGAATAGCGAGCAGTACTTC. Translation: CASSFPGAAGMNSEQYF.

This clonotype was seen more than once but under ten times. J is TRBJ2-3 and V is TRBV20-1; 7 positions match TRBD1. The V gene end was trimmed by 6 bases and the J gene end by 0 bases; junction bases not matched to a gene: 6. The germline gives CDR1 DFQATT, CDR2 SNEGSKA (reference sequence). This CDR3 is built from 14 residues. The CDR3 nucleotides read TGCAGTGCCTCCCGACAGGGAAGCACAGATACGCAGTATTTT. It specifies CSASRQGSTDTQYF.

The rearrangement joins TRBV3-1 to TRBJ2-5; 13 bases line up with TRBD2. Germline-derived CDR1 and CDR2 are LGHDT and YNNKEL (reference sequence). The CDR3 sequence is 16 residues long. The V segment lost 5 bases and the J segment 7 bases; nucleotides outside the gene matches: 10. The CDR3 sequence is CASSTGLAGPQRTQYF. CDR3 DNA sequence: TGTGCCAGCAGCACGGGACTAGCGGGGCCTCAACGGACCCAGTACTTC.

The sample holds many counts of this clonotype. The chain joins TRBV10-3 to TRBJ1-2; maybe TRBD1 (5 bases). Germline CDR1 ENHRY, CDR2 SYGVKD. The length of the CDR3 is 13 residues. V lost 3 bases and J lost 4, with 9 bases in between. Here the CDR3 DNA reads TGTGCCATCAGTGAATCAGGGATCTATGGCTACACCTTC. Translating it yields CAISESGIYGYTF.

The table lists this clonotype with a few counts. The chain employs TRBV11-2 and TRBJ1-6; 7 nucleotides agree with TRBD1. Germline CDR1 is SGHAT and CDR2 is FQNNGV. The CDR3 sequence is 15 residues long. V trimming: 5 bases; J trimming: 5 bases; junction bases outside the gene matches: 6. The chain's CDR3 is CASSPRGQNNSPLHF. The CDR3 DNA is TGTGCCAGCAGCCCTAGGGGACAGAATAATTCACCCCTCCACTTT.

The chain combines TRBV4-1 with TRBJ2-7; maybe TRBD1 (5 bases). The V and J ends lost 4 bases and 0 bases respectively, with 13 bases between them. The CDR3 loop spans 15 amino acids. Germline lookup yields CDR1 MGHRA and CDR2 YSYEKL. This chain's CDR3 is CASSPDTVLSYEQYF. The CDR3 bases are TGCGCCAGCAGCCCGGACACCGTCCTCTCCTACGAGCAGTACTTC.

This clonotype was seen repeatedly, ten times or more. J is TRBJ2-7 and V is TRBV12-3 or TRBV12-4; maybe TRBD1 (5 bases). The CDR3 is made up of 14 amino acids. V lost 4 bases, J lost 0 bases, and 10 bases lay in between. CDR3 in DNA: TGTGCCAGCAGTTCTGCAGGGTTCTCCTACGAGCAGTACTTC. Encoded protein: CASSSAGFSYEQYF.

This clonotype was recorded many times. V gene TRBV28 combines with J gene TRBJ1-5; 7 nucleotides line up with TRBD1. This CDR3 is 15 amino acids long. CDR1 MDHEN and CDR2 SYDVKM come from the germline V gene. Losses at the gene ends were 5 bases for V and 9 bases for J; bases not matched to a gene: 13. CDR3 region: CASSRRTGPSAPQHF. The CDR3 nucleotides read TGTGCCAGCAGTCGCCGGACAGGACCCTCGGCGCCCCAGCATTTT.

The chain combines TRBV29-1 with TRBJ1-1, with TRBD1 identical over 8 bases. The CDR3 runs 12 residues. Germline loops: CDR1 SQVTM, CDR2 ANQGSEA. J lost 4 bases, V lost 8 bases, and 6 bases had no gene match. CDR3 nucleotide sequence: TGCAGCTCAGGACAGGGTGGCACTGAAGCTTTCTTT. It specifies CSSGQGGTEAFF.

This clonotype occurred many times. The chain uses TRBV12-3 or TRBV12-4 and TRBJ2-6; no definite D call. This CDR3 is built from 13 residues. Deletions cut 3 bases from V and 3 bases from J, with 3 bases between. This chain's CDR3 is CASSLHGANVLTF. CDR3 DNA: TGTGCCAGCAGTTTGCATGGGGCCAACGTCCTGACTTTC.

The chain employs TRBV4-1 and TRBJ2-3; D is possibly TRBD2 (7 bases). The germline V gene encodes CDR1 MGHRA and CDR2 YSYEKL. The V gene lost 0 bases and the J gene lost 0 bases, with 16 bases spanning the gap. This CDR3 has 18 residues. The CDR3 region has the DNA TGCGCCAGCAGCCAAGATTCTAGGCGGGGGCCCAGCACAGATACGCAGTATTTT. Its protein is CASSQDSRRGPSTDTQYF.

CDR3: CASSDQRDSSYNEQFF. The CDR3 DNA reads as TGTGCCAGCAGTGATCAGCGGGATAGTTCCTACAATGAGCAGTTCTTC. V gene TRBV6-1 combines with J gene TRBJ2-1, with 7 bases identical to TRBD2. V trimming: 3 bases; J trimming: 1 base; junction bases outside the gene matches: 6. This CDR3 is 16 amino acids long. Germline values: CDR1 MNHNS, CDR2 SASEGT.

The chain recombines TRBV20-1 with TRBJ1-5, with a possible D match to TRBD1 (5 bases). CDR1 is DFQATT, CDR2 SNEGSKA, per germline (reference sequence). The CDR3 extends over 14 amino acids. V was trimmed by 3 bases and J by 0 bases, leaving 9 bases between them. The DNA for the CDR3 is TGCAGTGCTAGGGGGACTTATAGCAATCAGCCCCAGCATTTT. It translates to CSARGTYSNQPQHF.

This clonotype was picked up a small number of times. V and J are TRBV12-3 or TRBV12-4 and TRBJ2-3; either TRBD1 or TRBD2 may fit D (5 bases each). The length of the CDR3 is 14 residues. Trimming cost V 3 bases and J 2 bases, with 9 bases left between them. The chain's CDR3 is CASSFGAPTDTQYF. The CDR3 nucleotides are TGTGCCAGCAGTTTCGGGGCCCCCACAGATACGCAGTATTTT.

This clonotype has at least ten counts. The rearrangement links TRBV27 to TRBJ1-1; D is unclear. V lost 4 bases, J lost 4 bases, and 10 bases lay in between. The CDR3 is 13 residues long. Germline V gives CDR1 MNHEY, CDR2 SMNVEV (reference sequence). The CDR3 DNA follows: TGTGCCAGCAGTTCTGGGGTTGGCACTGAAGCTTTCTTT. It encodes CASSSGVGTEAFF.

This clonotype was seen only a few times. V gene TRBV29-1 combines with J gene TRBJ2-5, with D possibly matching TRBD2 (5 bases). The CDR3 has 12 residues. V was pared by 3 bases and J by 5 bases, with 10 bases between. Germline V gene lookup returns CDR1 SQVTM and CDR2 ANQGSEA. Here the CDR3 reads CSVEGATETQYF. Here the CDR3 DNA reads TGCAGCGTTGAGGGAGCCACGGAGACCCAGTACTTC.

There are many counts of this clonotype. The chain uses TRBV9 and TRBJ1-4; tentative D call: TRBD1 (5 bases). Deletions cut 0 bases from V and 1 base from J, with 7 bases between. CDR1 and CDR2 from the germline V gene are SGDLS and YYNGEE. This CDR3 has 15 amino acids. CDR3 coding DNA: TGTGCCAGCAGCGTAGCGAGGGGAACTAATGAAAAACTGTTTTTT. Translation: CASSVARGTNEKLFF.

This clonotype was picked up a small number of times. V gene TRBV15 combines with J gene TRBJ2-1; 7 bases match TRBD2. Looked up from germline, CDR1 is LNHNV and CDR2 is YYDKDF (reference sequence). V shed 5 bases, J shed 12 bases, and the junction held 19 bases outside the gene matches. The CDR3 is made up of 16 amino acids. CDR3 bases: TGTGCCACCAGCTCACGTTCGACGGGATGGGCTAGCGGGCAGTTCTTC. It is translated as CATSSRSTGWASGQFF. The variable domain in full, completed from reference TRBV15 and TRBJ2-1, reads DAMVIQNPRYQVTQFGKPVTLSCSQTLNHNVMYWYQQKSSQAPKLLFHYYDKDFNNEADTPDNFQSRRPNTSFCFLDIRSPGLGDTAMYLCATSSRSTGWASGQFFGPGTRLTVL.

The sample holds many counts of this clonotype. V is TRBV28 and J is TRBJ2-5; no definite D call. CDR1 is MDHEN and CDR2 is SYDVKM in the germline V gene. V gave up 3 bases and J gave up 5 bases, with 13 bases separating them. The CDR3 is 14 residues long. The CDR3 region is CASSLAWGRETQYF. The CDR3 DNA sequence: TGTGCCAGCAGTTTGGCTTGGGGTAGGGAGACCCAGTACTTC.

This sequence joins TRBV12-3 or TRBV12-4 and TRBJ2-1; D remains unclear. This CDR3 comprises 16 residues. V lost 5 bases and J lost 9, with 23 bases in between. The CDR3 DNA is TGTGCCAGCAGTCCGGATCGACTGCATAGGATTGGTGAGCAGTTCTTC. Translated, it gives CASSPDRLHRIGEQFF.

This chain links TRBV9 with TRBJ1-1; 7 bases map to TRBD1. V lost 3 bases to trimming and J lost 1 base; unmatched junction nucleotides: 6. The CDR3 covers 15 residues. Germline loops: CDR1 SGDLS, CDR2 YYNGEE. CDR3 nucleotides: TGTGCCAGCAGCGAGGGGGCAGGGGCGAACACTGAAGCTTTCTTT. Translating gives CASSEGAGANTEAFF.

This rearrangement joins TRBV5-6 to TRBJ2-7; D possibly corresponds to TRBD1 (6 bases). This CDR3 is 14 amino acids long. Germline lookup yields CDR1 SGHDT and CDR2 YYEEEE. Trimming removed 3 bases at V and 2 bases at J, with 12 bases between. This CDR3 reads CASSSQGSPYEQYV. As DNA, the CDR3 is TGTGCCAGCAGCTCCCAGGGGTCACCCTACGAGCAGTACGTC.

In its sample, this clonotype was seen many times. This chain uses TRBV10-3 with TRBJ1-6; D is unresolved. The CDR3 loop spans 13 amino acids. Trimming took off 6 bases at V and 7 bases at J, with 10 bases between the two ends. Germline lookup yields CDR1 ENHRY and CDR2 SYGVKD. The CDR3 is CAISDLKNSPLHF. Here the CDR3 DNA reads TGTGCCATCAGCGACCTAAAGAATTCACCCCTCCACTTT.

This clonotype was counted only a few times. The chain carries TRBV20-1 and TRBJ1-6; D is perhaps TRBD1 (6 bases). Trimming cost V 0 bases and J 9 bases, with 18 bases left between them. Germline values: CDR1 DFQATT, CDR2 SNEGSKA (reference sequence). The CDR3 is made up of 16 amino acids. CDR3 sequence (DNA): TGCAGTGCTAGAGATCTGGGGGCGGGTTTTGGTTCACCCCTCCACTTT. It translates to CSARDLGAGFGSPLHF.

In this sample, this clonotype turned up many times. The chain recombines TRBV20-1 with TRBJ2-1; D not resolved. V was trimmed by 0 bases and J by 7 bases, leaving 10 bases between them. Germline loops: CDR1 DFQATT, CDR2 SNEGSKA (reference sequence). The CDR3 spans 13 residues. CDR3 DNA: TGCAGTGCTAGAGATGGAGCGCTAAATGAGCAGTTCTTC. Its translation is CSARDGALNEQFF.